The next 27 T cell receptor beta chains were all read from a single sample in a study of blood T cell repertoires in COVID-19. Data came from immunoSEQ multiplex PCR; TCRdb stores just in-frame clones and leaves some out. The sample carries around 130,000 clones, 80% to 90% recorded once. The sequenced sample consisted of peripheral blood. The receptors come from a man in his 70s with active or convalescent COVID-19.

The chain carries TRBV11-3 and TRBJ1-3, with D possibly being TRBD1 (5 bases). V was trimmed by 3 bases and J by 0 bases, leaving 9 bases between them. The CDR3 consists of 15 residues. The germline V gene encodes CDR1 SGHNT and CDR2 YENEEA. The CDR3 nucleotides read TGTGCCAGCAGCTTGGACACAGCCTCTGGAAACACCATATATTTT. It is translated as CASSLDTASGNTIYF.

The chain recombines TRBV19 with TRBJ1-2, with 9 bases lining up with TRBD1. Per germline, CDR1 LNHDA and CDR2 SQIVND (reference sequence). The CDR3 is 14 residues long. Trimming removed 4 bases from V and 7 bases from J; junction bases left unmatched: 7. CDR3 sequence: CASSKTTGGVGYTF. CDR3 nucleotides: TGTGCCAGTAGTAAAACGACAGGGGGTGTTGGCTACACCTTC.

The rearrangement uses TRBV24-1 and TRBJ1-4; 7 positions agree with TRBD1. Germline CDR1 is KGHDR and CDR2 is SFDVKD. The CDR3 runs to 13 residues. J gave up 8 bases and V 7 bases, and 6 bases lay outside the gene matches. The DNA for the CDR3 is TGTGCCACCAGAGGCAGGGGGTCGGAAAAACTGTTTTTT. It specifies CATRGRGSEKLFF.

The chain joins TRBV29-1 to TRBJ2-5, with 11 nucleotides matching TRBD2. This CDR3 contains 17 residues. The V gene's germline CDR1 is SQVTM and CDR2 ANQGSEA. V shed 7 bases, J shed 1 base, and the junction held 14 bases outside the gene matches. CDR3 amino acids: CSAAGSGRAGTQETQYF. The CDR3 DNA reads TGCAGCGCCGCCGGTAGCGGGAGGGCCGGAACCCAAGAGACCCAGTACTTC. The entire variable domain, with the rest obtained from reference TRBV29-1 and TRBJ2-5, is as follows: SAVISQKPSRDICQRGTSLTIQCQVDSQVTMMFWYRQQPGQSLTLIATANQGSEATYESGFVIDKFPISRPNLTFSTLTVSNMSPEDSSIYLCSAAGSGRAGTQETQYFGPGTRLLVL.

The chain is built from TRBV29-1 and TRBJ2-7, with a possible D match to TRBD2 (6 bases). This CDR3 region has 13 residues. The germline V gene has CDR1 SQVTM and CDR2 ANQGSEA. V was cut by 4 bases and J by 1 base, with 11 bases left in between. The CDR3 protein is CSVVAGPSYEQYF. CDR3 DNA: TGCAGCGTTGTGGCGGGACCTTCCTACGAGCAGTACTTC.

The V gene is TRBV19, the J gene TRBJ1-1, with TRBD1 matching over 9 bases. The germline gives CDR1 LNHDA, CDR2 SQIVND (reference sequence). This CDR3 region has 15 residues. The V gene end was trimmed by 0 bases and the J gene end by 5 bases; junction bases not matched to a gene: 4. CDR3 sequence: CASSIDTGGRTEAFF. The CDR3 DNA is TGTGCCAGTAGTATAGATACAGGGGGCCGGACTGAAGCTTTCTTT.

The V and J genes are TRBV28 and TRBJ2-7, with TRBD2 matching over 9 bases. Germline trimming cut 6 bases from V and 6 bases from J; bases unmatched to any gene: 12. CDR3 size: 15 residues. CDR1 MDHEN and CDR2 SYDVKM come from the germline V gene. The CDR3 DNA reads TGTGCCAGCAGCCTCCTAGCGGGGCCGAGGGCCGAGCAGTACTTC. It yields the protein CASSLLAGPRAEQYF.

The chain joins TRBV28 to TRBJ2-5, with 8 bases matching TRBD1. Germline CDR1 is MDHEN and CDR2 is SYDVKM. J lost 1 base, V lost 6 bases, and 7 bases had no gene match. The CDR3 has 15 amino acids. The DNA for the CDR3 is TGTGCCAGCAGCGCAGGGGGCGCGGTCCAAGAGACCCAGTACTTC. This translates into CASSAGGAVQETQYF.

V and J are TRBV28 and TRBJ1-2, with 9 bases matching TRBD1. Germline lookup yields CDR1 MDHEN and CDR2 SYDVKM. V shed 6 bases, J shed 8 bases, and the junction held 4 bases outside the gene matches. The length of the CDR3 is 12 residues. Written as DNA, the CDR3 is TGTGCCAGCAGACAGGGGGCTGGGGGCTACACCTTC. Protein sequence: CASRQGAGGYTF.

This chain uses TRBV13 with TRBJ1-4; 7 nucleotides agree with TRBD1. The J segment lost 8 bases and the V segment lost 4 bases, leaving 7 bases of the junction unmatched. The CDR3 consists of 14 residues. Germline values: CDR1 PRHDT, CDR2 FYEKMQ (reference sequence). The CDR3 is CASSSTGRGEKLFF. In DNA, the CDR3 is TGTGCCAGCAGCTCGACAGGGAGAGGAGAAAAACTGTTTTTT.

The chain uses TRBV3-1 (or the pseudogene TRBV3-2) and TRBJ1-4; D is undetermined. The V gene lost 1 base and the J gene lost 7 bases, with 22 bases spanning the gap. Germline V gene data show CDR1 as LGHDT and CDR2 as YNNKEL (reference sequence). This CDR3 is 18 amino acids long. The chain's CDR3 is CASSQVPGFGSEGEKLFF. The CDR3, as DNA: TGTGCCAGCAGCCAAGTTCCAGGCTTTGGGTCGGAAGGTGAAAAACTGTTTTTT.

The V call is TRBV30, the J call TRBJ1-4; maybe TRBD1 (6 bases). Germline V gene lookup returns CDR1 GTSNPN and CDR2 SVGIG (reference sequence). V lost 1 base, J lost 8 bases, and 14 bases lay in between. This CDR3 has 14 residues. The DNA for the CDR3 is TGTGCCTGGAGTGCCGACAGGCGTAGGGAAAAACTGTTTTTT. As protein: CAWSADRRREKLFF.

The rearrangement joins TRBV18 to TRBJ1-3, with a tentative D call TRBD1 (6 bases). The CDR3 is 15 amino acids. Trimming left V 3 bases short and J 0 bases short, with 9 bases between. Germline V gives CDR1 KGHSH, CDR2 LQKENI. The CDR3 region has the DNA TGTGCCAGCTCACCTGGACAGCACTCTGGAAACACCATATATTTT. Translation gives CASSPGQHSGNTIYF.

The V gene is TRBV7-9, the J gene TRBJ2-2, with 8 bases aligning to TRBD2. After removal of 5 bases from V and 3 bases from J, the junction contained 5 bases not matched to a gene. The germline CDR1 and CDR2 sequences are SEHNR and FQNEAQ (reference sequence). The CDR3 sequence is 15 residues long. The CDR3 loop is CASSLSGDYTGELFF. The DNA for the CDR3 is TGTGCCAGCAGCCTTAGCGGGGACTACACCGGGGAGCTGTTTTTT.

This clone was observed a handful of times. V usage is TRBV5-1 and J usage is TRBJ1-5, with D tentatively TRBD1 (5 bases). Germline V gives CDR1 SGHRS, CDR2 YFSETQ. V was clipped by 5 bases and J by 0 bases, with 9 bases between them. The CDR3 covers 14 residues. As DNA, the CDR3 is TGCGCCAGCAGTCAGGGAACTAGCAATCAGCCCCAGCATTTT. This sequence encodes CASSQGTSNQPQHF.

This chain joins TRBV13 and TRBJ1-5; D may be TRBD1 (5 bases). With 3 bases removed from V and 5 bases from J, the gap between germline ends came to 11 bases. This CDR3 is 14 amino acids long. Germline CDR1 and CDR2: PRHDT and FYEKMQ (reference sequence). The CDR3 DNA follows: TGTGCCAGCAGCTTCGGCGGGGCCCATCAGCCCCAGCATTTT. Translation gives CASSFGGAHQPQHF.

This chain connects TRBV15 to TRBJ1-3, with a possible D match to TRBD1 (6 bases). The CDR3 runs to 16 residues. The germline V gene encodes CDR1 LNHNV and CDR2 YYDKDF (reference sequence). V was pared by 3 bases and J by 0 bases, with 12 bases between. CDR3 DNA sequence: TGTGCCACCAGCAGCGACAGGAGTAACTCTGGAAACACCATATATTTT. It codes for CATSSDRSNSGNTIYF.

The CDR3 bases are TGTGCCAGCTCACCTCCGGGACTATCACAAGATACGCAGTATTTT. Its protein product is CASSPPGLSQDTQYF. V is TRBV18 and J is TRBJ2-3, with 7 bases that match TRBD2. Trimming cost V 3 bases and J 5 bases; bases outside gene matches: 8. CDR1 is KGHSH and CDR2 is LQKENI in the germline V gene. CDR3 size: 15 residues.

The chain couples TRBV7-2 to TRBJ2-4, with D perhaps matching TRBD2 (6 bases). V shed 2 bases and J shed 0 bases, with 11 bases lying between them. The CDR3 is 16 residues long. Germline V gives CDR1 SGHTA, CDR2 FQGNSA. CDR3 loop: CASSLPPGGAKNIQYF. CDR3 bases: TGTGCCAGCAGCTTACCCCCCGGGGGAGCCAAAAACATTCAGTACTTC.

The CDR3, as DNA: TGTGCCATCAGTGAGTCGCGATCCCCCAATGAAGACTATGGCTACACCTTC. It translates to CAISESRSPNEDYGYTF. The chain combines TRBV10-3 with TRBJ1-2; D ambiguous. The germline gives CDR1 ENHRY, CDR2 SYGVKD. The V gene lost 0 bases and the J gene lost 3 bases, with 17 bases spanning the gap. The CDR3 totals 17 residues.

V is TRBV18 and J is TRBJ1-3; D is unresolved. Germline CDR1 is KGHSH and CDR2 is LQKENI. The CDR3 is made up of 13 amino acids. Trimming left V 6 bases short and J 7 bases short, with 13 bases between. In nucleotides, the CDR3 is TGTGCCAGCTCTCACGACAAGTCGAACACCATATATTTT. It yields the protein CASSHDKSNTIYF.

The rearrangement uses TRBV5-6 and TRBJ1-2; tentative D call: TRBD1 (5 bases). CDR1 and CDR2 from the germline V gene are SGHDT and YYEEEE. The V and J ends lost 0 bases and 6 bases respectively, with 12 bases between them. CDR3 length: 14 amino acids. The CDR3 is CASSLESSGHGYTF. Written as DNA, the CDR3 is TGTGCCAGCAGCTTGGAATCGTCAGGGCATGGCTACACCTTC. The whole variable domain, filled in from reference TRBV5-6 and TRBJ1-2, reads DAGVTQSPTHLIKTRGQQVTLRCSPKSGHDTVSWYQQALGQGPQFIFQYYEEEERQRGNFPDRFSGHQFPNYSSELNVNALLLGDSALYLCASSLESSGHGYTFGSGTRLTVV.

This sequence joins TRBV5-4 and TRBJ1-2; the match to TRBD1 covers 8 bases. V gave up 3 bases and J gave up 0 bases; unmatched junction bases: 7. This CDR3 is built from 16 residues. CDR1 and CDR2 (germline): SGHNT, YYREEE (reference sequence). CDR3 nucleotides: TGTGCCAGCAGCTCGGACAGGGACCCAGCTAACTATGGCTACACCTTC. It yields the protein CASSSDRDPANYGYTF.

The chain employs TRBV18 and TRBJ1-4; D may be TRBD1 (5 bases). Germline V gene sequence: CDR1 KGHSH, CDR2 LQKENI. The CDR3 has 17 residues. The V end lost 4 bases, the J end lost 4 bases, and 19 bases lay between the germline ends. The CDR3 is CASSQNNQGNINEKLFF. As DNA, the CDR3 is TGTGCCAGCTCACAAAATAACCAGGGAAATATTAATGAAAAACTGTTTTTT. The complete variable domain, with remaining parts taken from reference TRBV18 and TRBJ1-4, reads NAGVMQNPRHLVRRRGQEARLRCSPMKGHSHVYWYRQLPEEGLKFMVYLQKENIIDESGMPKERFSAEFPKEGPSILRIQQVVRGDSAAYFCASSQNNQGNINEKLFFGSGTQLSVL.

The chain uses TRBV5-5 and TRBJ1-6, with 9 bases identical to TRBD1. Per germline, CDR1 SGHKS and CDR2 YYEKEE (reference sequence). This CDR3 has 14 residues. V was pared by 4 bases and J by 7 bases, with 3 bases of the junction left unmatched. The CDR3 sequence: CASSRTGENSPLHF. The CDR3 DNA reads TGTGCCAGCAGCCGGACAGGGGAGAATTCACCCCTCCACTTT.

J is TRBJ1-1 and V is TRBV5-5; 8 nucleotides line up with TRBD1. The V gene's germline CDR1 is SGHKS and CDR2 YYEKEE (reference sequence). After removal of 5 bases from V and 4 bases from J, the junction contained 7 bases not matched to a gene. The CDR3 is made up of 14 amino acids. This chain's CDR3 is CASRQQGEGTEAFF. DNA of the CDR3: TGTGCCAGCAGACAACAGGGGGAAGGCACTGAAGCTTTCTTT.

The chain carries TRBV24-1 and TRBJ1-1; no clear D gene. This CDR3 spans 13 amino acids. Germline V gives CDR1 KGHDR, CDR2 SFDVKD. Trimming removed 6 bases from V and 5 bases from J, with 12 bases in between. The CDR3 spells CATSPGGGTEAFF. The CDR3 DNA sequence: TGTGCCACCAGTCCTGGTGGAGGGACTGAAGCTTTCTTT.